The rows below give T cell receptor beta chains drawn from one sample of a study of T cell changes during pregnancy in multiple sclerosis. Using immunoSEQ multiplex PCR, the repertoire was profiled, and TCRdb retains in-frame clones only, with some absent. Seen here are roughly 40,000 clones, 70% to 90% observed once, and the top ten hold about 4%. The sequencing here drew on CD8+ T cells from peripheral blood mononuclear cells, taken in the first trimester of pregnancy. These receptors were collected from a female donor with multiple sclerosis, enrolled in a pregnancy study. CDR3s include the opening cysteine and the closing phenylalanine or tryptophan. A D gene is named only where the DNA matches it firmly. The listing skips clone size in some rows; elsewhere it reads once, few, many or a size class.

CASRLPLANQPQHF | TGTGCCAGCAGGTTGCCCTTAGCGAATCAGCCCCAGCATTTT | TRBJ1-5 | NA | few | TRBV2
CASSRGGGISYEQYF | TGTGCCAGCAGCAGAGGCGGGGGGATCTCCTACGAGCAGTACTTC | TRBJ2-7 | TRBD2 | NA | TRBV27
CASSFPGQNRLSNQPQHF | TGTGCCAGCAGTTTCCCCGGACAGAACCGGCTTAGCAATCAGCCCCAGCATTTT | TRBJ1-5 | NA | NA | TRBV28
CASSTDNQPQHF | TGTGCCAGCTCGACAGACAATCAGCCCCAGCATTTT | TRBJ1-5 | NA | NA | TRBV7-9
CARWDSNTGELFF | TGTGCCAGGTGGGACAGCAACACCGGGGAGCTGTTTTTT | TRBJ2-2 | TRBD1 | once | TRBV30
CASSLGGGGWGYTF | TGTGCCAGCAGCTTAGGAGGGGGCGGTTGGGGCTACACCTTC | TRBJ1-2 | TRBD1 | NA | TRBV7-8
CASSLRGQAGTGELFF | TGTGCCAGCAGCTTACGGGGCCAAGCGGGCACCGGGGAGCTGTTTTTT | TRBJ2-2 | NA | NA | TRBV7-3
CASSSGTDQPQHF | TGTGCCAGCAGCTCCGGGACAGATCAGCCCCAGCATTTT | TRBJ1-5 | TRBD1 | NA | TRBV7-6
CASSERDRGLEDTQYF | TGTGCCAGCAGTGAAAGGGACAGGGGGCTGGAAGATACGCAGTATTTT | TRBJ2-3 | TRBD1 | NA | TRBV6-1
CASNGGQGGDEQFF | TGTGCCAGCAATGGGGGACAGGGGGGCGATGAGCAGTTCTTC | TRBJ2-1 | TRBD1 | NA | TRBV9
CASSRWDRNTGELFF | TGTGCCAGCAGTCGTTGGGACAGGAACACCGGGGAGCTGTTTTTT | TRBJ2-2 | TRBD1 | NA | TRBV14
CASSQDQGTEAFF | TGCGCCAGCAGCCAAGATCAGGGGACTGAAGCTTTCTTT | TRBJ1-1 | NA | NA | TRBV4-1
CASSQGQSSYEQYF | TGTGCCAGCAGCCAGGGACAGAGCTCCTACGAGCAGTACTTC | TRBJ2-7 | TRBD1 | NA | TRBV7-6
CATSAGGSYNEQFF | TGTGCCACCTCAGCCGGGGGGAGCTACAATGAGCAGTTCTTC | TRBJ2-1 | TRBD2 | NA | TRBV9
CASSYPGQGNSPLHF | TGTGCCAGCAGTTACCCGGGACAGGGAAATTCACCCCTCCACTTT | TRBJ1-6 | TRBD1 | NA | TRBV6-6
CASSVSEYYEQYF | TGTGCCAGCTCAGTGTCAGAATACTACGAGCAGTACTTC | TRBJ2-7 | NA | NA | TRBV7-6
CASSPGQGMGTEAFF | TGTGCCAGCAGTCCAGGACAGGGGATGGGCACTGAAGCTTTCTTT | TRBJ1-1 | TRBD1 | NA | TRBV6-5
CASSGDSADTQYF | TGTGCCAGCAGCGGGGACTCAGCAGATACGCAGTATTTT | TRBJ2-3 | NA | NA | TRBV5-6
CASSVQQGATDTQYF | TGTGCCAGCAGCGTTCAACAGGGGGCCACAGATACGCAGTATTTT | TRBJ2-3 | TRBD1 | NA | TRBV9
CASSVGGRVLVDEQYF | TGTGCCAGCAGCGTAGGGGGGCGGGTTTTGGTCGACGAGCAGTACTTC | TRBJ2-7 | NA | NA | TRBV9
CASSPAWGSEKLFF | TGTGCCAGCAGCCCGGCCTGGGGCAGTGAAAAACTGTTTTTT | TRBJ1-4 | NA | NA | TRBV5-5
CASGKHQGGPQHF | TGTGCTAGTGGTAAACACCAAGGGGGGCCCCAGCATTTT | TRBJ1-5 | NA | once | TRBV12-5
CASTDPQGSTEAFF | TGTGCCAGCACCGACCCACAGGGAAGCACTGAAGCTTTCTTT | TRBJ1-1 | NA | NA | TRBV7-9
CASSQEPDEAFF | TGTGCCAGCAGCCAAGAACCAGATGAAGCTTTCTTT | TRBJ1-1 | NA | few | TRBV14
CASSLDREVAGELFF | TGTGCCAGCAGCTTGGACAGGGAAGTAGCCGGGGAGCTGTTTTTT | TRBJ2-2 | NA | NA | TRBV5-5
CASREAGVQETQYF | TGTGCCAGCAGGGAAGCGGGGGTTCAAGAGACCCAGTACTTC | TRBJ2-5 | TRBD2 | NA | TRBV11-2
CAWSADRDGYTF | TGTGCCTGGAGTGCCGACAGGGATGGCTACACCTTC | TRBJ1-2 | TRBD1 | NA | TRBV30
CASRSAANTEAFF | TGTGCCAGCAGATCAGCGGCGAACACTGAAGCTTTCTTT | TRBJ1-1 | NA | NA | TRBV7-3
CASSLAFRTVNSYEQYF | TGCGCCAGCAGCCTCGCCTTCAGGACAGTTAATTCCTACGAGCAGTACTTC | TRBJ2-7 | NA | few | TRBV4-3
CASSGEGAFGYTF | TGTGCCAGCAGTGGGGAAGGGGCGTTTGGCTACACCTTC | TRBJ1-2 | NA | NA | TRBV2
CASSPRSGTGHGYTF | TGTGCCAGCAGCCCCCGGTCCGGGACAGGCCATGGCTACACCTTC | TRBJ1-2 | TRBD1 | NA | TRBV9
CASSQGGAGSQETQYF | TGCGCCAGCAGCCAAGGAGGAGCGGGGAGCCAAGAGACCCAGTACTTC | TRBJ2-5 | TRBD2 | NA | TRBV4-3
CASSGGQMKVHEQFF | TGTGCCAGCAGTGGGGGACAGATGAAGGTCCATGAGCAGTTCTTC | TRBJ2-1 | TRBD1 | NA | TRBV27
CASSSTGGGYGYTF | TGTGCCAGCAGCTCGACAGGGGGAGGCTATGGCTACACCTTC | TRBJ1-2 | TRBD1 | NA | TRBV7-9
CASSIVGTAYNEQFF | TGTGCCAGTAGTATTGTCGGGACAGCCTACAATGAGCAGTTCTTC | TRBJ2-1 | TRBD1 | NA | TRBV19
CASSMISGTQYF | TGTGCCAGTAGTATGATCTCGGGGACCCAGTACTTC | TRBJ2-5 | NA | NA | TRBV19
CASSWASGVQAADTQYF | TGTGCCAGCAGTTGGGCTAGCGGGGTGCAGGCCGCAGATACGCAGTATTTT | TRBJ2-3 | TRBD2 | once | TRBV27
CASSPREVGTIYF | TGTGCCAGCAGTCCGAGGGAAGTGGGCACCATATATTTT | TRBJ1-3 | NA | few | TRBV6-5
CASFPTPGDREAFF | TGTGCCAGCTTCCCGACACCGGGGGATCGAGAAGCTTTCTTT | TRBJ1-1 | NA | NA | TRBV28
CATREGARHGYTF | TGTGCCACCAGGGAGGGGGCGAGACATGGCTACACCTTC | TRBJ1-2 | TRBD1 | NA | TRBV15
CASSFGTRFYEQYF | TGTGCCAGCAGCTTCGGGACTAGATTCTACGAGCAGTACTTC | TRBJ2-7 | TRBD2 | once | TRBV7-9
CASSLAGYNSPLHF | TGTGCCAGCAGCTTGGCAGGGTACAATTCACCCCTCCACTTT | TRBJ1-6 | NA | NA | TRBV5-6
CASSSGLLNTEAFF | TGTGCCAGCAGTTCTGGACTGCTGAACACTGAAGCTTTCTTT | TRBJ1-1 | NA | NA | TRBV27
CASSFGLAGDQETQYF | TGCGCCAGCAGCTTCGGACTAGCGGGGGACCAAGAGACCCAGTACTTC | TRBJ2-5 | TRBD2 | NA | TRBV5-1
CAWGQANTGELFF | TGTGCCTGGGGACAGGCGAACACCGGGGAGCTGTTTTTT | TRBJ2-2 | TRBD1 | NA | TRBV30
CATRTGGYGYTF | TGTGCCACCCGGACAGGGGGCTATGGCTACACCTTC | TRBJ1-2 | TRBD1 | NA | TRBV6-1
CASRKTGSSYEQYF | TGCGCCAGCAGGAAGACAGGGAGCTCCTACGAGCAGTACTTC | TRBJ2-7 | TRBD1 | NA | TRBV10-1
CASSPYPTLNTEAFF | TGTGCCAGCAGTCCGTACCCGACATTGAACACTGAAGCTTTCTTT | TRBJ1-1 | NA | NA | TRBV28
CASRTQANEQFF | TGTGCCAGCAGGACACAGGCTAATGAGCAGTTCTTC | TRBJ2-1 | NA | NA | TRBV6-5
CASSITPGTANTEAFF | TGTGCCAGTAGTATAACCCCCGGGACAGCGAACACTGAAGCTTTCTTT | TRBJ1-1 | TRBD1 | medium-sized | TRBV19
CASSPPHNEQFF | TGTGCCAGCAGCCCCCCTCACAATGAGCAGTTCTTC | TRBJ2-1 | NA | NA | TRBV9
CASKGGPDTQYF | TGTGCCAGCAAAGGGGGACCAGATACGCAGTATTTT | TRBJ2-3 | NA | NA | TRBV2
CASSQEGGSWSYEQYF | TGTGCCAGCAGCCAAGAGGGGGGTTCTTGGTCCTACGAGCAGTACTTC | TRBJ2-7 | NA | NA | TRBV14
CASSTDSGYTF | TGTGCCAGCAGTACGGACAGTGGCTACACCTTC | TRBJ1-2 | NA | NA | TRBV6-6
CSVEGRGPTYEQYF | TGCAGCGTTGAAGGAAGGGGGCCCACCTACGAGCAGTACTTC | TRBJ2-7 | TRBD1 | NA | TRBV29-1
CASSQDWGQNYGYTF | TGCGCCAGCAGCCAAGATTGGGGACAGAACTATGGCTACACCTTC | TRBJ1-2 | TRBD1 | NA | TRBV4-3
CASSTVTGTKSPLHF | TGTGCCAGCAGTACGGTAACGGGTACGAAATCACCCCTCCACTTT | TRBJ1-6 | NA | NA | TRBV6-5
CASLGGRRGGAYEQYF | TGTGCCAGCCTCGGAGGGCGTAGGGGTGGAGCCTACGAGCAGTACTTC | TRBJ2-7 | NA | NA | TRBV11-2
CASTSDRGSTEAFF | TGTGCCAGCACCTCCGACAGGGGAAGCACTGAAGCTTTCTTT | TRBJ1-1 | TRBD1 | NA | TRBV27